The sequence of this TCR beta chain was determined in a study of OX40 agonist ivuxolimab in advanced cancers. Study-level results: The CD4+ and CD8+ T cells in the blood had expanded clonally by week 6 at 0.1 to 3.0 mg/kg.

In this sample, this clone turned up once. Its antigen is still unknown. The germline gives CDR1 SEHNR, CDR2 FQNEAQ (reference sequence). The CDR3 spans 17 residues. Deletions cut 1 base from V and 4 bases from J, with 17 bases between. Blood draws occurred at baseline, cycle 4 day 1, and cycle 7 day 1. Measured with immunoSEQ multiplex PCR; TCRdb has only the in-frame clones, and not every one. The sample lists more than 20,000 clones, 73% occurring once. Sequenced material: CD4+ or CD8+ T cells sorted from blood, taken in a trial of the OX40 agonist ivuxolimab. The chain combines TRBV7-9 with TRBJ2-1, with D possibly TRBD1 on 5 matching bases. This TCR came from an adult with an advanced solid tumor such as melanoma, head and neck, liver or kidney cancer. CDR3 coding DNA: TGTGCCAGCAGCTTAGGGGCAGGGCAAGTTGGTTACAATGAGCAGTTCTTC. Residues: CASSLGAGQVGYNEQFF.